Reported below is one TCR beta chain. Its antigen has not been determined. Qualities for individual bases were not recorded, and no much larger clone is one base off. The sample originates from a study of T cells in localized non-small cell lung cancer (dated by TCRdb to the early 2020s). Looking at the study overall: T cell repertoires of 236 early-stage NSCLC patients were analyzed, with tumors being compared against uninvolved tumor-adjacent lungs. The cohort was made up of hundreds of treatment-naive NSCLC patients whose localized lung tumors had been resected. A mean age of roughly 66 years was recorded for the NSCLC patients, of whom 129 were male and some 99 were female.

V has 0 bases trimmed and J has 1 base trimmed; junction bases matching no gene number 3. Reading the germline V gene (reference sequence) gives CDR1 SGHNT and CDR2 YYREEE. Inclusive of the bounding cysteine and phenylalanine, the CDR3 is 16 residues long. Only the CDR3 DNA is retained, 48 bases long and in frame from the first base. The immunoSEQ Assay was used to sequence TCR beta CDR3 regions from DNA. The authors processed their data as follows. To compute T cell density, TCR beta template counts were normalized to usable DNA, which was estimated by amplifying housekeeping genes. Using the preseqR package, richness was estimated by extrapolating to 120,000 templates for tissue samples and 400,000 templates for PBMC samples. Clonality was defined by subtracting Pielou's evenness from one. Tissue-enriched TCRs were identified through differential abundance testing performed on productive amino-acid clonotypes, with a minimum total count of 5 and an alpha of 0.1. The Jaccard Index and the Morisita Overlap Index were used to measure repertoire overlap between compartments. TCR beta CDR3s were clustered by GLIPH together with public tetramer-defined viral CDR3s, and at least three viral sequences plus V-gene enrichment were required for viral motifs. The immuneACCESS repertoire file appears here via TCRdb, limited to in-frame rearrangements. These files lack a portion of the clones; in checked studies, under half of the deficit traces to unresolved V genes, and the cause of the others is not known. The DNA gave D and trimming, while V, J and clone size come from that table. The sample data list 30,000 or so clones, and around 90% of these were observed just once. 10% to 15% of the sample is in the top ten clones.

General study outcomes and caveats: Longer overall survival was associated with higher blood T cell density, whereas shorter survival was associated with higher adjacent-lung clonality. Uninvolved tumor-adjacent lung showed the highest T cell clonality, higher than tumor, which suggests more focused antigenic responses in the uninvolved tumor-adjacent lung. A median of approximately 50 of the top 100 tumor clones turned up in the paired uninvolved adjacent lung, and some 27 of those clones also ranked among the top 100 of that same adjacent lung. Because multi-region sequencing of the tumors was not done, intratumor heterogeneity could not be ruled out. Because the study design was exploratory, TCR variables were selected using unadjusted p-values without false-discovery rate correction.

At diagnosis, peripheral blood, uninvolved tumor-adjacent lung and tumor were collected and were preserved as a mix of fresh-frozen and FFPE material. For TCR repertoire profiling, blood samples were analyzed in the form of peripheral blood mononuclear cells. The chain is assembled from TRBV5-4 and TRBJ2-3; TRBD1 fits 9 bases in the junction. The source material was peripheral blood, sampled before any cancer treatment. The TCR comes from a female donor aged 60 or older with stage III squamous cell lung carcinoma. Read as DNA, the sequence is TGTGCCAGCAGCTTGGGAGGGACAGGGCGCACAGATACGCAGTATTTT. This codes for CASSLGGTGRTDTQYF.